The TCR beta chain described here comes from a study of shared clonotypes between healthy human individuals. Study-wide results and caveats: Memory subsets generally showed smaller estimated richness than naive subsets did. Clonotypes not shared had lower generation probabilities than those common to all four donors.

Nashville, Tennessee was home to all donors, who were Caucasian adults. With V trimmed by 3 bases and J by 2 bases, 13 bases remained unmatched. This CDR3 comprises 17 residues. Germline lookup yields CDR1 SGDLS and CDR2 YYNGEE. To note about this clone: Its target is unknown.

The method was immunoSEQ multiplex PCR; TCRdb's version includes in-frame clones alone and lacks a portion of them. Among around 2.1 million clones, nearly 97% were seen once, and the ten largest hold less than 0.15%. The source material was naive CD4+ T cells sorted from blood. The subset here: CD45RA+ positively selected. J is TRBJ2-5 and V is TRBV9, with 7 bases identical to TRBD1. This sequence was found in a man younger than 35 in good health. CDR3 loop: CASSAPPGQKNQETQYF. The CDR3 nucleotides read TGTGCCAGCAGCGCACCCCCGGGACAGAAGAATCAAGAGACCCAGTACTTC. Based on the CDR3 plus reference TRBV9 and TRBJ2-5, the full variable domain is DSGVTQTPKHLITATGQRVTLRCSPRSGDLSVYWYQQSLDQGLQFLIQYYNGEERAKGNILERFSAQQFPDLHSELNLSSLELGDSALYFCASSAPPGQKNQETQYFGPGTRLLVL.